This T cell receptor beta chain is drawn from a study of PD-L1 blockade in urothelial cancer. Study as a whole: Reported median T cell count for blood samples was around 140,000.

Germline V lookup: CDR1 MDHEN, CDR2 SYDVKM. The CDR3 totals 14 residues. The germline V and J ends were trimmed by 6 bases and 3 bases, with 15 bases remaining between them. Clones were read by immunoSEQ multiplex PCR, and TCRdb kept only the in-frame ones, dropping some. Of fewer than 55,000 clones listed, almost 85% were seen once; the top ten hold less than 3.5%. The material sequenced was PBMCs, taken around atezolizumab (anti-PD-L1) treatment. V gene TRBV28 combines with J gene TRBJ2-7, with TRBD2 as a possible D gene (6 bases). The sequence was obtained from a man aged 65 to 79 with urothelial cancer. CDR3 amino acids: CASRGGIEDYEQYF. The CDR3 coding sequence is TGTGCCAGCAGAGGCGGGATTGAGGACTACGAGCAGTACTTC.